The clone carrying this T cell receptor (beta chain) came up a few times. Its specificity is unknown. The whole isolated RNA underwent reverse transcription, so sequencing captured expressed TCRB transcripts. Average reads for naive, central memory and regulatory T cell samples were about 3.57 million. Generated by immunoSEQ multiplex PCR, the TCRdb table keeps only in-frame clones and is missing some. This table holds about 390,000 clones, around 10% found once. This specimen belongs to a study of beta chain features in type 1 diabetes. The CDR3 has 14 amino acids. Germline assignment: CDR1 SGHRS and CDR2 YFSETQ. Trimming left V 6 bases short and J 2 bases short, with 15 bases between. Study-wide results and limits: In every one of the four CD4+ subsets, TCRB CDR3s were moderately but significantly shorter in Type 1 diabetes patients. Type 1 diabetes patients had fewer VDJ junction insertions and more deletions. Among patients, naive, central memory and Treg TCRB repertoires appeared more similar than among healthy donors. It was not settled here whether HLA type affects TCRB rearrangement.

The chain is built from TRBV5-1 and TRBJ2-7, with a possible D match to TRBD1 (5 bases). The origin of this receptor is a man aged 30 to 39 with type 1 diabetes. Sequencing was done on a sample of central memory CD4+ T cells from blood. The CDR3 protein is CASTGSGKPYEQYF. The CDR3 nucleotides read TGCGCCAGCACCGGGTCAGGGAAACCCTACGAGCAGTACTTC.